The rows below give T cell receptor beta chains drawn from one sample of a study of blood T cell repertoires in COVID-19. Data came from immunoSEQ multiplex PCR; TCRdb stores just in-frame clones and leaves some out. The sample contains fewer than 300,000 clones, 83% of which appear only once. The material sequenced was peripheral blood. The receptors originated from a woman aged 50 to 60 who had recovered from COVID-19. The CDR3 runs from the conserved cysteine through the conserved F or W. Each record gives: V gene, clone size, D gene, J gene, CDR3 DNA, CDR3 protein. A D gene is named only where the DNA matches it firmly. Only part of the rows carry a size: once, few, many, or a class if the clone is expanded.

>TRBV7-2|NA|NA|TRBJ1-5
TGTGCCAGCAGCTTAGGGCTGCGGAGCAATCAGCCCCAGCATTTT
CASSLGLRSNQPQHF
>TRBV30|NA|TRBD1|TRBJ2-2
TGTGCCTGGAGCGCAGGGGGAACGAACACCGGGGAGCTGTTTTTT
CAWSAGGTNTGELFF
>TRBV5-4|NA|TRBD1|TRBJ2-7
TGTGCCAGCAGCTCCGGGACAGGGAAGTTGAAACACGAGCAGTACTTC
CASSSGTGKLKHEQYF
>TRBV5-1|NA|TRBD1|TRBJ2-7
TGCGCCAGCAGCTGGGGAACCGGGACAGGGAGCTCCTACGAGCAGTACTTC
CASSWGTGTGSSYEQYF
>TRBV6-5|once|NA|TRBJ2-7
TGTGCCAGCAGAGGCGACAGAGGAAACTCCTACGAGCAGTACTTC
CASRGDRGNSYEQYF
>TRBV18|NA|NA|TRBJ1-1
TGTGCCAGCTCACCACTTCAGTCGGGGTTGGGAAGGACTGAAGCTTTCTTT
CASSPLQSGLGRTEAFF
>TRBV25-1|once|NA|TRBJ2-3
TGTGCCAGCAGGACTCTCTGGGAGGCAGATACGCAGTATTTT
CASRTLWEADTQYF
>TRBV7-7|NA|TRBD2|TRBJ2-5
TGTGCCAGCAGCTTAGGAGCGGGGGTAGAGACCCAGTACTTC
CASSLGAGVETQYF
>TRBV6-5|once|NA|TRBJ2-3
TGTGCCAGCAAGCGCTCGAGCACAGATACGCAGTATTTT
CASKRSSTDTQYF
>TRBV23-1|NA|NA|TRBJ1-2
TGCGCCAGCAGTCAACCCCGGGGTGATACCTATGGCTACACCTTC
CASSQPRGDTYGYTF
>TRBV2|NA|NA|TRBJ2-7
TGTGCCAGCAGTGAAGCACACGGGACTGGAAACTACGAGCAGTACTTC
CASSEAHGTGNYEQYF
>TRBV4-1|once|TRBD1|TRBJ2-6
TGCGCCAGCAGCCAACCTAGGACAGGGAAGAAGGCTGGGGCCAACGTCCTGACTTTC
CASSQPRTGKKAGANVLTF
>TRBV7-3|NA|TRBD2|TRBJ2-2
TGTGCCAGCAGCTTAAGAGCGGGAGGGCCAGTAACCGGGGAGCTGTTTTTT
CASSLRAGGPVTGELFF
>TRBV7-9|NA|TRBD2|TRBJ2-1
TGTGCCAGCAGCTTCTGGGACTATCTGGGGAACAATGAGCAGTTCTTC
CASSFWDYLGNNEQFF
>TRBV7-9|few|NA|TRBJ2-7
TGTGCCAGCAGCTTAAGTTCGGGGGAGCGGGACGAGCAGTACTTC
CASSLSSGERDEQYF
>TRBV6-5|NA|NA|TRBJ2-5
TGTGCCAGCAGCCTGACGTGGGGAGACGAGACCCAGTACTTC
CASSLTWGDETQYF
>TRBV27|NA|TRBD1|TRBJ2-7
TGTGCCAGCAGTTTACTCCCACCGGGACAGGGGTCCTACGAGCAGTACTTC
CASSLLPPGQGSYEQYF
>TRBV5-4|NA|NA|TRBJ1-1
TGTGCCAGCAGCTTGGACAGCCAGAACACTGAAGCTTTCTTT
CASSLDSQNTEAFF
>TRBV24-1|few|NA|TRBJ1-5
TGTGCCACCAGTGTGGAGGGATATAGCAATCAGCCCCAGCATTTT
CATSVEGYSNQPQHF
>TRBV18|NA|NA|TRBJ1-3
TGTGCCAGTTTGCCAACAGGGAGCTCTGGAAACACCATATATTTT
CASLPTGSSGNTIYF
>TRBV28|NA|TRBD1|TRBJ1-2
TGTGCCAGCAGTTCCGAGCCTCCCCGAGACAGGGGACACTATGGCTACACCTTC
CASSSEPPRDRGHYGYTF
>TRBV5-1|NA|TRBD1|TRBJ2-2
TGCGCCAGCAGCGAAGGACAGGGTAGAACCGGGGAGCTGTTTTTT
CASSEGQGRTGELFF
>TRBV19|NA|TRBD1|TRBJ1-1
TGTGCCAGTAGTGTATCGACAGGGTTGAGTGCTGAAGCTTTCTTT
CASSVSTGLSAEAFF
>TRBV5-4|NA|NA|TRBJ1-1
TGTGCCAGCAGCCTGGACAGACTGAACACTGAAGCTTTCTTT
CASSLDRLNTEAFF
>TRBV19|NA|TRBD1|TRBJ1-5
TGTGCCAGTCTCCATCTCGGGACAGGGGGCGTTAGGGGCCATCAGCCCCAGCATTTT
CASLHLGTGGVRGHQPQHF
>TRBV12-3/TRBV12-4|NA|NA|TRBJ1-2
TGTGCCAGCAGCCCCCGAGGAGGATCCGGCTACACCTTC
CASSPRGGSGYTF
>TRBV28|few|TRBD1|TRBJ2-7
TGTGCCAGCAGTACGAACAGGGGGCTTGACGAGCAGTACTTC
CASSTNRGLDEQYF
>TRBV7-2|NA|NA|TRBJ1-5
TGTGCCAGCAGCCGGGTAGGAGTAAGCAATCAGCCCCAGCATTTT
CASSRVGVSNQPQHF
>TRBV30|NA|TRBD1|TRBJ2-1
TGTGCCTTCAACAGGGGGGATGAGCAGTTCTTC
CAFNRGDEQFF
>TRBV19|once|TRBD1|TRBJ1-1
TGTGCCAGTAGCAGACAGGGGTTTGAAGCTTTCTTT
CASSRQGFEAFF
>TRBV28|few|NA|TRBJ2-1
TGTGCCAGCAGTCCATGGGTGGGGGCCTCCTACAATGAGCAGTTCTTC
CASSPWVGASYNEQFF
>TRBV7-2|NA|TRBD2|TRBJ2-3
TGTGCCAGCAGCTTTAGGTTAGCGGGCACCACAGATACGCAGTATTTT
CASSFRLAGTTDTQYF
>TRBV29-1|NA|TRBD2|TRBJ2-3
TGCAGCGTCAGATCGACTAGCGGGGGTATCACAGATACGCAGTATTTT
CSVRSTSGGITDTQYF
>TRBV27|once|NA|TRBJ1-1
TGTGCCAGCAGTTTGACGGGAATCAACACTGAAGCTTTCTTT
CASSLTGINTEAFF
>TRBV28|NA|TRBD1|TRBJ1-2
TGTGCCAGCAGTTTAGACAGGGGAGGGGTTTATGGCTACACCTTC
CASSLDRGGVYGYTF
>TRBV25-1|NA|NA|TRBJ1-3
TGTGCCAGCAGTGAGTTCAGGGTCTCTGGAAACACCATATATTTT
CASSEFRVSGNTIYF
>TRBV4-3|NA|NA|TRBJ1-2
TGCGCCAGCAGCCAAGGTTTCGGAGCTAACTATGGCTACACCTTC
CASSQGFGANYGYTF
>TRBV7-2|NA|TRBD2|TRBJ2-5
TGTGCCAGCAGGCTCAAAGCGGGAGGGGAGACCCAGTACTTC
CASRLKAGGETQYF
>TRBV5-4|NA|TRBD2|TRBJ2-3
TGTGCCAGCAGCTTGAAGACTAGCGGGGGCACAGATACGCAGTATTTT
CASSLKTSGGTDTQYF
>TRBV28|once|NA|TRBJ1-2
TGTGCCAGCAGTTCCACTTTAGGCCGGGAGCGGACTCGGGTTGGCTACACCTTC
CASSSTLGRERTRVGYTF
>TRBV28|NA|NA|TRBJ2-7
TGTGCCAGCAGTTTCCGGGGGAAAAGGTCCTACGAGCAGTACTTC
CASSFRGKRSYEQYF
>TRBV21-1|NA|NA|TRBJ2-1
TGTGCCAGCAGCAAATGCAGGAAACAGGGGATCAGTTCATCGGGTGAGCAGTTCTTC
CASSKCRKQGISSSGEQFF
>TRBV6-5|NA|TRBD1|TRBJ2-3
TGTGCCAGCAGTCGGACAGGGGTGAACACAGATACGCAGTATTTT
CASSRTGVNTDTQYF
>TRBV4-3|NA|TRBD1|TRBJ1-1
TGCGCCAGCAGCTACTACAGCCAGGGGGCCTCTGAAGCTTTCTTT
CASSYYSQGASEAFF
>TRBV3-1/TRBV3-2|NA|TRBD1|TRBJ2-2
TGTGCCAGCAGCCAACGACAGGGCTTGCACGGGGAGCTGTTTTTT
CASSQRQGLHGELFF
>TRBV11-1|once|NA|TRBJ2-7
TGTGCCAGCAGCCCAGACTACGAGCAGTACTTC
CASSPDYEQYF
>TRBV7-3|NA|TRBD2|TRBJ2-1
TGTGCCAGCAGTCCCGGACTAGCGGGAGGAGGTTCCTACAATGAGCAGTTCTTC
CASSPGLAGGGSYNEQFF
>TRBV5-6|NA|TRBD1|TRBJ2-7
TGTGCCAGCAGCCTGGGACAGGGTCGAACCTACGAGCAGTACTTC
CASSLGQGRTYEQYF
>TRBV30|NA|NA|TRBJ1-4
TGTGCCTGGAGTGCCGGGGGGGACGAAAAACTGTTTTTT
CAWSAGGDEKLFF
>TRBV7-3|NA|NA|TRBJ2-6
TGTGCCAGCAGCTCGTCTGGTAGCAACGTCCTGACTTTC
CASSSSGSNVLTF